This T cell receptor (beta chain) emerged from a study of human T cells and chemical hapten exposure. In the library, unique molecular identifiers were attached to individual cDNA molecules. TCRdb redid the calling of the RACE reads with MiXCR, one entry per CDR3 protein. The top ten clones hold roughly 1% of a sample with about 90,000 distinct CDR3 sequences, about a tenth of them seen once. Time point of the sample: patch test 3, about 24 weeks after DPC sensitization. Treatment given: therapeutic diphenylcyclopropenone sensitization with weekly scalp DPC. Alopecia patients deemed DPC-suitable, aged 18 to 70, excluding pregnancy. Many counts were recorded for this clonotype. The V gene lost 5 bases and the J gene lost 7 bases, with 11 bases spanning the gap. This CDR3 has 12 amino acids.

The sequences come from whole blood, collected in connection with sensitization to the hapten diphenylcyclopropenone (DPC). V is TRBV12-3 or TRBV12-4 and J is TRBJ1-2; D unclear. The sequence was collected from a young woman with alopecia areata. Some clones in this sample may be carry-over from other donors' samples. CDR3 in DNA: TGTGCCAGCAGTCCCCCCGGTGTTGGCTACACCTTC. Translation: CASSPPGVGYTF.